The rows below give T cell receptor beta chains drawn from one sample of a study of vaccination and CD4 T cells after COVID-19. TCRdb reprocessed the PCR reads via MiXCR and lists one record per CDR3 protein. This sample has about 17,000 distinct CDR3 sequences; approximately 45% occur once, and the top ten carry roughly 6.1%. These receptors' antigens are unknown. This material consisted of CD4+ T cells from blood, cultured in vitro, taken before SARS-CoV-2 vaccination. These receptors were collected from a human donor who had recovered from COVID-19. The CDR3 runs from the conserved cysteine through the conserved F or W. Fields, in order: J gene, V gene, CDR3 protein.

TRBJ1-3 | TRBV25-1 | CASSGRDPGNTIYF
TRBJ1-6 | TRBV19 | CASSITGVKNSPLHF
TRBJ2-1 | TRBV28 | CASSLSGQVDNEQFF
TRBJ2-2 | TRBV11-3 | CASSAPTGRAHTGELFF
TRBJ1-1 | TRBV19 | CASTRNNRGTEAFF
TRBJ1-1 | TRBV19 | CAARGDVPNTEAFF
TRBJ1-5 | TRBV7-2 | CASSLVPGQGQPQHF
TRBJ1-6 | TRBV24-1 | CATSDGNSPLHF
TRBJ2-2 | TRBV24-1 | CATSDPTGTTGELFF
TRBJ2-3 | TRBV5-4 | CASSRGQGLDTQYF
TRBJ2-1 | TRBV19 | CASSMNSGLDIYNEQFF
TRBJ1-3 | TRBV6-1 | CASNSRGNRNSGNTIYF
TRBJ2-7 | TRBV6-1 | CASRGSLSSYEQYF
TRBJ1-5 | TRBV19 | CASSQSGGDQPQHF
TRBJ2-7 | TRBV7-3 | CASSLMADLSYEQYF
TRBJ2-7 | TRBV5-1 | CASSPIPGTSAEQYF
TRBJ1-2 | TRBV6-5 | CASSYPRFGGTYGYTF
TRBJ1-2 | TRBV2 | CASSSLRPANYGYTF
TRBJ2-5 | TRBV29-1 | CSVVVTGGGETQYF
TRBJ1-1 | TRBV30 | CAWSTFLGYTEAFF
TRBJ2-3 | TRBV7-3 | CASSSLVGDTQYF
TRBJ1-1 | TRBV28 | CASRTGGTEAFF
TRBJ2-2 | TRBV7-3 | CASSLSLAEGTGELFF
TRBJ2-3 | TRBV4-2 | CASRGLAVTDTQYF
TRBJ2-7 | TRBV20-1 | CSAREGQGAFEQYF
TRBJ1-2 | TRBV5-4 | CASSFEVGYGYTF
TRBJ2-3 | TRBV6-2/TRBV6-3 | CASSSDTSTDTQYF
TRBJ2-3 | TRBV7-6 | CASSLVQGASTDTQYF
TRBJ2-3 | TRBV7-2 | CASSPQRGTDTQYF
TRBJ1-2 | TRBV19 | CASSMVGGIGYTF
TRBJ1-2 | TRBV4-2 | CASSQESGSRPSMSNYSYTF
TRBJ1-5 | TRBV19 | CASSSVRGNQPQHF
TRBJ1-2 | TRBV10-3 | CATRTETNYGYTF
TRBJ2-7 | TRBV11-2 | CASSLAQGEQYF
TRBJ2-3 | TRBV6-2/TRBV6-3 | CASSPQGAEGSDTQYF
TRBJ2-3 | TRBV2 | CASTLLTRSTDTQYF
TRBJ1-1 | TRBV7-9 | CASSLSSRSHTEAFF
TRBJ2-3 | TRBV6-5 | CASSYQGHTQYF
TRBJ2-5 | TRBV20-1 | CSARDAVGPQETQYF
TRBJ1-4 | TRBV27 | CASSPQGAYNEKLFF
TRBJ2-7 | TRBV6-5 | CASSYMGQGYEQYF